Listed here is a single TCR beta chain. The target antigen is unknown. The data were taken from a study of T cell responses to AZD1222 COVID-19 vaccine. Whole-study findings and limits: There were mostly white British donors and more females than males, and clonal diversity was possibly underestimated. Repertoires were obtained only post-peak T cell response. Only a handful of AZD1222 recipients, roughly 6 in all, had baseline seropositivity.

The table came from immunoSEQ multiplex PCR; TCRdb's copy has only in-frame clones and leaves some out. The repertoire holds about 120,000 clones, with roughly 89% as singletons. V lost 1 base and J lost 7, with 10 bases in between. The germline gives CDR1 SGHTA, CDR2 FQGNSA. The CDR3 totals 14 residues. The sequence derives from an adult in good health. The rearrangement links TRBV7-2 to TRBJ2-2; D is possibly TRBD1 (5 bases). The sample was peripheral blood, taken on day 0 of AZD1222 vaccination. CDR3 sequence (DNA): TGTGCCAGCAGCTTAGTGTGGGGCGTCGGGGAGCTGTTTTTT. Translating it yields CASSLVWGVGELFF.